This record looks at one T cell receptor (beta chain) sequence and its context. For the second PCR, which ran for roughly 6 to 12 cycles, a sample-barcoded 5' primer and a J-beta primer mix were used. TCRdb used MiXCR to reprocess the 5' RACE reads, holding one entry per CDR3 protein. Of fewer than 750,000 distinct CDR3 sequences in the sample, around 52% are singletons; the top ten hold 13%. Germline assignment: CDR1 LGHNA and CDR2 YSLEER. J lost 4 bases, V lost 6 bases, and 10 bases had no gene match. CDR3 length equals 15 residues. The data derive from a study of blood T cells in healthy people across ages. As for the study in general: Per two T cells, about one barcoded beta molecule was captured through template switching.

This chain connects TRBV4-3 to TRBJ1-2; TRBD1 matches 8 bases. The TCR comes from an elderly woman in good health. Sequenced: blood. The DNA for the CDR3 is TGCGCCAGCAGTCAAACGGACAGGGTCCTCTATGGCTACACCTTC. Translation: CASSQTDRVLYGYTF.